A single sample is the source of the 32 T cell receptor beta chains below, sequenced in a study of shared clonotypes between healthy human individuals. The data were produced by immunoSEQ multiplex PCR, yet TCRdb's version contains in-frame clones alone and is incomplete. This sample has roughly 2.2 million clones; approximately 95% occur once, and the top ten carry approximately 0.4%. Sequencing was carried out using naive CD4+ T cells from PBMCs. Subset denoted: CD45RA+ positively selected. The receptor source for this set is a man in his late teens or twenties in good health. Some clones in this sample may be carry-over from other donors' samples.

This CDR3 is CASSLEAGAKTQYF. CDR3 nucleotide sequence: TGCGCCAGCAGCCTTGAGGCAGGCGCGAAGACCCAGTACTTC. The gene calls are TRBV5-1 and TRBJ2-5; no firm D call. Germline assignment: CDR1 SGHRS and CDR2 YFSETQ. This CDR3 has 14 residues. Between the trimmed V and J ends, which lost 4 bases and 6 bases, there was a span of 16 bases.

The chain uses TRBV5-1 and TRBJ2-3; 9 nucleotides agree with TRBD1. Germline V gene sequence: CDR1 SGHRS, CDR2 YFSETQ. The V segment lost 3 bases and the J segment 6 bases; nucleotides outside the gene matches: 11. This CDR3 contains 16 residues. The CDR3 is CASSSYGTGTPDTQYF. CDR3 nucleotides: TGCGCCAGCAGCTCGTACGGGACAGGGACTCCTGATACGCAGTATTTT.

The V call is TRBV5-1, the J call TRBJ2-5; D is unresolved. Germline CDR1 is SGHRS and CDR2 is YFSETQ. CDR3 size: 14 residues. With 0 bases removed from V and 4 bases from J, the gap between germline ends came to 10 bases. For the CDR3, the DNA is TGCGCCAGCAGCTTGGGTTCAGGCCCAGAGACCCAGTACTTC. Translating gives CASSLGSGPETQYF.

The V and J genes are TRBV28 and TRBJ2-5, with TRBD2 matching 8 bases. The V gene end was trimmed by 2 bases and the J gene end by 7 bases; junction bases not matched to a gene: 3. The CDR3 totals 13 residues. Germline V gene sequence: CDR1 MDHEN, CDR2 SYDVKM. The CDR3 DNA reads as TGTGCCAGCAGTTTACGAGCGGGAGTGACCCAGTACTTC. This encodes CASSLRAGVTQYF.

V and J are TRBV5-1 and TRBJ2-2, with D uncertain. With 0 bases removed from V and 0 bases from J, the gap between germline ends came to 9 bases. CDR1 and CDR2 (germline): SGHRS, YFSETQ. This CDR3 is 16 amino acids long. The CDR3 loop is CASSLAPGPNTGELFF. The CDR3 DNA reads as TGCGCCAGCAGCTTGGCCCCCGGCCCGAACACCGGGGAGCTGTTTTTT.

This sequence joins TRBV5-1 and TRBJ1-3; 7 nucleotides align to TRBD1. V was clipped by 5 bases and J by 0 bases; unmatched bases: 11. The CDR3 length is 17 residues. The V gene's germline CDR1 is SGHRS and CDR2 YFSETQ. Here the CDR3 reads CASRPTAGTASGNTIYF. The CDR3 coding sequence is TGCGCCAGCAGACCAACCGCCGGGACAGCCTCTGGAAACACCATATATTTT.

The chain combines TRBV5-4 with TRBJ2-7; the D gene is possibly TRBD1 (8 bases). Germline lookup yields CDR1 SGHNT and CDR2 YYREEE (reference sequence). V was clipped by 4 bases and J by 2 bases, with 16 bases between them. The CDR3 is made up of 15 amino acids. The CDR3 DNA follows: TGTGCCAGCAGCCCCACAGGGGGGGTTCCCTACGAGCAGTACTTC. This codes for CASSPTGGVPYEQYF. Full variable domain (missing parts from reference TRBV5-4 and TRBJ2-7): ETGVTQSPTHLIKTRGQQVTLRCSSQSGHNTVSWYQQALGQGPQFIFQYYREEENGRGNFPPRFSGLQFPNYSSELNVNALELDDSALYLCASSPTGGVPYEQYFGPGTRLTVT.

The chain joins TRBV11-2 to TRBJ2-5, with D unclear. Trimming removed 5 bases from V and 2 bases from J, with 9 bases in between. The CDR3 has 13 amino acids. Per germline, CDR1 SGHAT and CDR2 FQNNGV. The CDR3 loop is CASSLRLQETQYF. The CDR3 DNA reads TGTGCCAGCAGCCTCAGGTTACAAGAGACCCAGTACTTC.

This rearrangement joins TRBV5-1 to TRBJ1-1, with D tentatively TRBD1 (5 bases). The CDR3 contains 13 residues. V was cut by 6 bases and J by 1 base, with 10 bases left in between. CDR1 is SGHRS, CDR2 YFSETQ, per germline. The CDR3 coding sequence is TGCGCCAGCAACCCGCAGGGGAACACTGAAGCTTTCTTT. Its protein product is CASNPQGNTEAFF.

The V and J genes are TRBV11-2 and TRBJ1-1; D not certain. Trimming shortened V by 6 bases and J by 0 bases, and 17 bases separated the two germline ends. The length of the CDR3 is 16 residues. In germline, CDR1 is SGHAT, CDR2 FQNNGV. The CDR3 region is CASSLNGGVMNTEAFF. Here the CDR3 DNA reads TGTGCCAGCAGTCTGAATGGCGGGGTTATGAACACTGAAGCTTTCTTT.

This chain links TRBV11-2 with TRBJ2-2; 9 bases map to TRBD1. The CDR3 is 19 amino acids. The germline CDR1 and CDR2 sequences are SGHAT and FQNNGV. With 4 bases clipped from V and 4 bases from J, the junction kept 16 bases outside the gene matches. As DNA, the CDR3 is TGTGCCAGCAGCTCGACAGGGGGAAGAGGCAGGGTGGTCACCGGGGAGCTGTTTTTT. It translates to CASSSTGGRGRVVTGELFF. The whole variable domain, filled in from reference TRBV11-2 and TRBJ2-2, reads EAGVAQSPRYKIIEKRQSVAFWCNPISGHATLYWYQQILGQGPKLLIQFQNNGVVDDSQLPKDRFSAERLKGVDSTLKIQPAKLEDSAVYLCASSSTGGRGRVVTGELFFGEGSRLTVL.

The V call is TRBV7-9, the J call TRBJ1-2; D uncertain. The V gene's germline CDR1 is SEHNR and CDR2 FQNEAQ (reference sequence). CDR3 length: 13 residues. Trimming removed 1 base at V and 12 bases at J, with 15 bases between. The CDR3: CASSLVGRIDHTF. CDR3 coding DNA: TGTGCCAGCAGCTTAGTAGGCAGAATCGACCACACCTTC. Full variable domain (outside the CDR3, taken from reference TRBV7-9 and TRBJ1-2): DTGVSQNPRHKITKRGQNVTFRCDPISEHNRLYWYRQTLGQGPEFLTYFQNEAQLEKSRLLSDRFSAERPKGSFSTLEIQRTEQGDSAMYLCASSLVGRIDHTFGSGTRLTVV.

The V and J genes are TRBV15 and TRBJ1-3; D is unresolved. There are 18 residues in the CDR3. The V end lost 0 bases, the J end lost 0 bases, and 15 bases lay between the germline ends. Per germline, CDR1 LNHNV and CDR2 YYDKDF (reference sequence). The CDR3 coding sequence is TGTGCCACCAGCAGAGATAGAATTGGCACCGTCTCTGGAAACACCATATATTTT. Protein sequence: CATSRDRIGTVSGNTIYF.

The chain couples TRBV20-1 to TRBJ2-7; 7 bases match TRBD1. Germline-derived CDR1 and CDR2 are DFQATT and SNEGSKA (reference sequence). V dropped 1 base and J dropped 7; count of bases not matched to a gene: 1. There are 11 residues in the CDR3. CDR3 sequence: CSARAGGEQYF. CDR3 nucleotide sequence: TGCAGTGCTAGAGCAGGGGGTGAGCAGTACTTC.

The chain combines TRBV28 with TRBJ1-1; tentative D call: TRBD1 (5 bases). The germline CDR1 and CDR2 sequences are MDHEN and SYDVKM. V was cut by 7 bases and J by 6 bases, with 27 bases left in between. The CDR3 has 17 residues. The DNA of the CDR3 is TGTGCCAGCATCTTAACGTTGGGGACGAGGGGTGGCGCTGAAGCTTTCTTT. It is translated as CASILTLGTRGGAEAFF.

This sequence joins TRBV11-1 and TRBJ2-3; perhaps TRBD2 as D (5 bases). This CDR3 comprises 14 residues. V was cut by 1 base and J by 3 bases, with 8 bases left in between. The germline gives CDR1 SGHAT, CDR2 FQDESV (reference sequence). CDR3 coding DNA: TGTGCCAGCAGCTTAGAAACTAGAACAGATACGCAGTATTTT. Encoded protein: CASSLETRTDTQYF.

The V gene is TRBV15, the J gene TRBJ2-3; 14 positions match TRBD2. The CDR3 runs to 21 residues. V lost 4 bases to trimming and J lost 2 bases; unmatched junction nucleotides: 17. Germline V CDR1 and CDR2: LNHNV, YYDKDF (reference sequence). DNA for the CDR3: TGTGCCACCAGCAAATCCAAGGGACTAGCGGGAGAAGAAGGTCTCACAGATACGCAGTATTTT. Translation: CATSKSKGLAGEEGLTDTQYF.

This clone was detected only once. J is TRBJ2-5 and V is TRBV4-1; D perhaps matches TRBD2 (6 bases). Germline values: CDR1 MGHRA, CDR2 YSYEKL. The CDR3 consists of 17 residues. The ends were cut back, 1 base at V and 4 bases at J, with 19 bases in the middle. The CDR3 loop reads CASSQAPPGGSGETQYF. Written as DNA, the CDR3 is TGCGCCAGCAGCCAAGCCCCCCCCGGGGGTTCAGGAGAGACCCAGTACTTC.

V gene TRBV7-6 combines with J gene TRBJ2-7; a possible D gene is TRBD2 (6 bases). Between the trimmed V and J ends, which lost 2 bases and 4 bases, there was a span of 21 bases. CDR1 is SGHVS, CDR2 FNYEAQ, per germline. The CDR3 runs to 17 residues. CDR3 sequence reads: CASSLWGPRRDQYEQYF. As DNA, the CDR3 is TGTGCCAGCAGCTTATGGGGTCCCAGGAGGGACCAATACGAGCAGTACTTC.

The chain uses TRBV10-1 and TRBJ2-7; D is tentatively TRBD1 or TRBD2 (5 bases each). The CDR3 is made up of 13 amino acids. Between the trimmed V and J ends, which lost 5 bases and 3 bases, there was a span of 11 bases. Germline V gene data show CDR1 as WNHNN and CDR2 as SYGVQD (reference sequence). The CDR3 protein is CASSRDANYEQYF. As DNA, the CDR3 is TGCGCCAGCAGTCGGGACGCTAACTACGAGCAGTACTTC.

On this clone: The sample carries other DNA sequences with the same CDR3. The chain has TRBV11-2 and TRBJ2-2, with D perhaps TRBD1 (6 bases). The length of the CDR3 is 13 residues. CDR1 SGHAT and CDR2 FQNNGV come from the germline V gene. The V end was cut by 5 bases, the J end by 5 bases, with 9 bases between. This chain's CDR3 is CASSPDRTGELFF. CDR3 DNA sequence: TGTGCCAGCAGCCCCGACAGGACCGGGGAGCTGTTTTTT.

The chain links TRBV7-2 to TRBJ1-2; 7 bases fit TRBD1. Germline CDR1 SGHTA, CDR2 FQGNSA. The CDR3 is 14 amino acids. Trimming at V came to 5 bases and at J to 6 bases, leaving 9 bases not matched to a gene. The CDR3 here is CASSIDRENDGYTF. Written as DNA, the CDR3 is TGTGCCAGCAGCATTGACAGGGAGAATGATGGCTACACCTTC.

The rearrangement joins TRBV30 to TRBJ2-5; 8 positions match TRBD1. The J call is uncertain, as TRBJ2-7 better fits the DNA end. The CDR3 length is 15 residues. Germline V gene sequence: CDR1 GTSNPN, CDR2 SVGIG (reference sequence). The CDR3 bases are TGTGCCTGGAGTGTGACAGGGGTAAACGTCTACGAGCAGTACTTC. Translation: CAWSVTGVNVYEQYF.

V gene TRBV12-2 combines with J gene TRBJ2-1; TRBD2, the table's D call, was not compared with the DNA. TRBV12-2 is designated a pseudogene. This CDR3 region has 16 residues. CDR3 in amino acids: CASRSRAGDRNNEQFF. CDR3 nucleotides: TGTGCAAGTCGCTCCCGAGCGGGAGATAGGAACAATGAGCAGTTCTTC.

V usage is TRBV28 and J usage is TRBJ2-4; TRBD2 aligns across 9 bases. The CDR3 length is 14 residues. V shed 0 bases and J 6 bases; nucleotides not matched to a gene: 0. The germline gives CDR1 MDHEN, CDR2 SYDVKM. CDR3 residues: CASSLWTSGNIQYF. The CDR3 coding sequence is TGTGCCAGCAGTTTATGGACTAGCGGAAACATTCAGTACTTC.

Concerning this clone: At the DNA level, this CDR3 is encoded by other sequences in the same sample as well. The rearrangement links TRBV5-4 to TRBJ2-7; maybe TRBD2 (6 bases). Germline V lookup: CDR1 SGHNT, CDR2 YYREEE (reference sequence). This CDR3 contains 14 residues. Deletions cut 5 bases from V and 1 base from J, with 13 bases between. CDR3 DNA: TGTGCCAGCAGGAGAACGGGACTTTCCTACGAGCAGTACTTC. As protein: CASRRTGLSYEQYF.

V and J are TRBV25-1 and TRBJ1-5; the D gene is possibly TRBD1 (6 bases). The CDR3 covers 15 residues. Germline lookup yields CDR1 MGHDK and CDR2 SYGVNS. V was cut by 2 bases and J by 4 bases, with 12 bases left in between. This CDR3 is CASSEPTGGNQPQHF. In DNA, the CDR3 is TGTGCCAGCAGTGAACCGACAGGCGGGAATCAGCCCCAGCATTTT.

The V and J genes are TRBV5-1 and TRBJ2-5; perhaps TRBD2 as D (6 bases). Per germline, CDR1 SGHRS and CDR2 YFSETQ. The CDR3 runs 14 residues. V was pared by 4 bases and J by 5 bases, with 15 bases between. The CDR3 sequence is CASSLGTLPETQYF. Written as DNA, the CDR3 is TGCGCCAGCAGCCTAGGGACTCTACCGGAGACCCAGTACTTC.

This clone came up a few times. The rearrangement links TRBV10-3 to TRBJ2-7; 9 bases are shared with TRBD1. J was trimmed by 0 bases and V by 4 bases; bases with no gene match: 4. The CDR3 covers 15 residues. CDR1 is ENHRY and CDR2 is SYGVKD in the germline V gene. CDR3 DNA: TGTGCCATCAGTGGTGGGACAGGGAGCTCCTACGAGCAGTACTTC. It translates to CAISGGTGSSYEQYF.

Points on this clone: Other DNA sequences from this sample encode an identical CDR3 as well. The genes are TRBV5-1 and TRBJ2-5; a possible D gene is TRBD1 (5 bases). CDR3 size: 14 residues. Per the germline V gene, CDR1 is SGHRS and CDR2 is YFSETQ. V shed 0 bases and J shed 2 bases, with 8 bases lying between them. For the CDR3, the DNA is TGCGCCAGCAGCTTGGCGGCAGGGCAAGAGACCCAGTACTTC. Protein product: CASSLAAGQETQYF.

This clone was recorded once. The chain links TRBV7-6 to TRBJ1-3, with D possibly TRBD1 on 5 matching bases. Trimming removed 1 base at V and 7 bases at J, with 11 bases between. Germline V gene data show CDR1 as SGHVS and CDR2 as FNYEAQ. CDR3 length: 14 residues. CDR3 in amino acids: CASSLGAGWNTIYF. CDR3 bases: TGTGCCAGCAGCTTAGGGGCAGGGTGGAACACCATATATTTT.

The chain couples TRBV5-1 to TRBJ2-3; no definite D call. The V and J ends lost 7 bases and 3 bases respectively, with 6 bases between them. Germline V gene data show CDR1 as SGHRS and CDR2 as YFSETQ. The CDR3 sequence is 11 residues long. The CDR3, as DNA: TGCGCCAGCGGTGTGACAGATACGCAGTATTTT. Its translation is CASGVTDTQYF. The entire variable domain, with the rest obtained from reference TRBV5-1 and TRBJ2-3, is as follows: KAGVTQTPRYLIKTRGQQVTLSCSPISGHRSVSWYQQTPGQGLQFLFEYFSETQRNKGNFPGRFSGRQFSNSRSEMNVSTLELGDSALYLCASGVTDTQYFGPGTRLTVL.